This TCR beta chain was sequenced during a study of patients and donors after allogeneic stem cell transplantation. Using its own MiXCR run on the RT-PCR reads, TCRdb lists one record per CDR3 protein. The sample lists approximately 200,000 distinct CDR3 sequences; approximately 41% were seen once. This CDR3 comprises 14 residues. Germline V gene sequence: CDR1 LNHNV, CDR2 YYDKDF (reference sequence). V was pared by 3 bases and J by 3 bases, with 11 bases between. The chain employs TRBV15 and TRBJ1-2; no clear D. Sample: blood, either unsorted or a sorted T cell fraction (not recorded which). The TCR sequence derives from a human donor who was either an allogeneic HSCT recipient or a stem cell or donor lymphocyte infusion donor (not recorded which). It is not recorded whose cells these are; they may come from a transplant donor. CDR3 nucleotide sequence: TGTGCCACCAGCAGGCGCTTGGCGGACTATGGCTACACCTTC. It translates to CATSRRLADYGYTF.